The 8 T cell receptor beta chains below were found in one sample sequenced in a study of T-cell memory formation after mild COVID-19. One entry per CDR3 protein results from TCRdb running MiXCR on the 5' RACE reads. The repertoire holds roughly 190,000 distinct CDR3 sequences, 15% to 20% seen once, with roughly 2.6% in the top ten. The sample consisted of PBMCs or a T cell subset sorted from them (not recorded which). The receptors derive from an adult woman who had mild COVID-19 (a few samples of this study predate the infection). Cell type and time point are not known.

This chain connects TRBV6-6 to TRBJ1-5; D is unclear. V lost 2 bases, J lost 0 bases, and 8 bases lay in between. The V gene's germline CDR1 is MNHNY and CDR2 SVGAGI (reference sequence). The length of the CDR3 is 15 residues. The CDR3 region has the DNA TGTGCCAGCAGTTACATCGGTGATAGCAATCAGCCCCAGCATTTT. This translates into CASSYIGDSNQPQHF.

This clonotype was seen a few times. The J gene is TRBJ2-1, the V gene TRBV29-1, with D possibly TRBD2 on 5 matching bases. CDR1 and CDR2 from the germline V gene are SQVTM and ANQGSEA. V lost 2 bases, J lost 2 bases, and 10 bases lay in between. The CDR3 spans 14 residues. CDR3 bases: TGCAGCGTTGAATCGGGGTTGGCCTACAATGAGCAGTTCTTC. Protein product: CSVESGLAYNEQFF.

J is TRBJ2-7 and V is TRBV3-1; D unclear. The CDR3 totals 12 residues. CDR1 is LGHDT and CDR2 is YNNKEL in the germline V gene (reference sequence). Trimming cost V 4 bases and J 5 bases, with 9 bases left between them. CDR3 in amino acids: CASSLVNDEQYF. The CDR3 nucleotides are TGTGCCAGCAGCCTTGTGAACGACGAGCAGTACTTC.

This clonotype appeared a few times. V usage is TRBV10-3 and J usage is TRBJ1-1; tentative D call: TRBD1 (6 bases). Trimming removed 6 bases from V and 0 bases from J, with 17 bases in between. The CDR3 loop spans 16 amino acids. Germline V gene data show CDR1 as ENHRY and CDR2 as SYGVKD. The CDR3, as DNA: TGTGCCATCAGGCCACAGGGCTTCTCAATGAACACTGAAGCTTTCTTT. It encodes CAIRPQGFSMNTEAFF.

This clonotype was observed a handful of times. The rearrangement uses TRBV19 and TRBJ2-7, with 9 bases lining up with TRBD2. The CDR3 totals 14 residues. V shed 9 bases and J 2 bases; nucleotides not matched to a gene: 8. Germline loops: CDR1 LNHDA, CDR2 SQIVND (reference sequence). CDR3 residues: CASARSSGTYEQYF. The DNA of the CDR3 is TGTGCCAGCGCACGGTCTAGCGGGACCTACGAGCAGTACTTC.

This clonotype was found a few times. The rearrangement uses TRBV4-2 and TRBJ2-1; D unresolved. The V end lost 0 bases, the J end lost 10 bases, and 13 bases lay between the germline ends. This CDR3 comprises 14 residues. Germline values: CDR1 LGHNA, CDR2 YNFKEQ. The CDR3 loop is CASSQDRDSKEQFF. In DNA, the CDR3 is TGTGCCAGCAGCCAAGATCGCGACTCTAAGGAGCAGTTCTTC.

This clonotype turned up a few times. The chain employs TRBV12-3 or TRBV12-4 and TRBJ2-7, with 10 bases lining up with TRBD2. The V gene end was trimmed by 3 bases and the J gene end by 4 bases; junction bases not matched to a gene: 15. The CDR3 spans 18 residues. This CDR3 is CASSFTYTQGLAVYEQYF. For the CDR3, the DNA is TGTGCCAGCAGTTTTACCTACACCCAAGGACTAGCGGTTTACGAGCAGTACTTC.

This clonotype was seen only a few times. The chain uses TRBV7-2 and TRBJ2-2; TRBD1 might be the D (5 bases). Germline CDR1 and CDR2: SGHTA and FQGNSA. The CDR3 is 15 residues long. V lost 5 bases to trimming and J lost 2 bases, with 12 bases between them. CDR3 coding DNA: TGTGCCAGCAGCCTCCAGGGCGGCAACACCGGGGAGCTGTTTTTT. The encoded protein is CASSLQGGNTGELFF.